Below, one TCR beta chain is given with its context. Clones were sequenced by immunoSEQ multiplex PCR, and TCRdb holds only the in-frame ones, with some missing. The table includes about 41,000 clones, over 60% detected once. The sort gate was single viable CD3+CD4+CD8-CD45RO+ cells for memory CD4+ T cells. Serum IgG to CMV pp150, pp28, p38 and p52 defined serostatus. After thawing, CD4+ T cells were positively selected. These data belong to a study of memory CD4+ T cells and cytomegalovirus serostatus. About the research overall: This sample comes from healthy Belgian adults, about 10 CMV seropositive, approximately 23 seronegative.

The CDR3 has 13 amino acids. Deletions cut 5 bases from V and 8 bases from J, with 15 bases between. Per the germline V gene, CDR1 is SGHVS and CDR2 is FQNEAQ. Sequences were obtained from memory CD4+ T cells from blood. The source is an adult in good health and CMV-seronegative. V and J are TRBV7-8 and TRBJ1-2, with D perhaps matching TRBD1 (5 bases). CDR3 loop: CASSLQTGTGYTF. Written as DNA, the CDR3 is TGTGCCAGCAGCCTCCAGACTGGGACCGGCTACACCTTC.